This T cell receptor (beta chain) was sequenced in a study of blood T cell repertoires in COVID-19. The overall study: Acute and convalescent COVID-19 specimens originated in the United States, Italy and Spain. Sample material is recorded as cDNA or gDNA derived from T cells, B-cell-depleted T cells, or PBMCs.

Repertoires were generated with immunoSEQ multiplex PCR, while TCRdb's copy carries only in-frame clones and drops some. The table shows 180,000 or so clones, with around nine tenths occurring only once. Germline CDR1 reads LNHDA; CDR2 reads SQIVND (reference sequence). The V gene end was trimmed by 10 bases and the J gene end by 7 bases; junction bases not matched to a gene: 13. The CDR3 covers 16 residues. This receptor was identified in a man aged 18 to 35 with active or convalescent COVID-19. This chain links TRBV19 with TRBJ2-2, with 12 bases matching TRBD1. Sequencing was done on a sample of peripheral blood. The CDR3 DNA reads as TGTGCCACCGCAAAATCCGGGACAGGGGGCTACGGGGAGCTGTTTTTT. Translating gives CATAKSGTGGYGELFF.